A selection of T cell receptor beta chains follows, all from one sample in a study of shared clonotypes between healthy human individuals. Sequenced by immunoSEQ multiplex PCR; TCRdb stores in-frame clones only, minus some. The profile shows approximately 2.3 million clones, 85% to 95% of them singletons. Material for sequencing was naive CD4+ T cells from PBMCs. The receptors stem from a man between 18 and 35 years old in good health. Some clones in this sample may be carry-over from other donors' samples. The CDR3 runs from the conserved cysteine through the conserved F or W. The order of the fields is J gene, V gene, clone size, D gene, CDR3 protein, CDR3 DNA. The D gene is left open where the match is weak. Only part of the rows carry a size: once, few, many, or a class if the clone is expanded.

J: TRBJ2-7; V: TRBV6-5; size: -; D: -; CDR3: CASSTVGSYEQYF; DNA: TGTGCCAGTTCGACAGTTGGCTCCTACGAGCAGTACTTC
J: TRBJ1-3; V: TRBV15; size: -; D: -; CDR3: CATSRLAGSGNTIYF; DNA: TGTGCCACCAGCCGCCTCGCGGGCTCTGGAAACACCATATATTTT
J: TRBJ2-5; V: TRBV7-9; size: -; D: -; CDR3: CASSLVDGTQYF; DNA: TGTGCCAGCAGCTTAGTCGATGGGACCCAGTACTTC
J: TRBJ1-1; V: TRBV6-6; size: -; D: -; CDR3: CASIKGGTEAFF; DNA: TGTGCCAGCATCAAGGGGGGCACTGAAGCTTTCTTT
J: TRBJ2-3; V: TRBV9; size: -; D: -; CDR3: CASSVVGGRSDTQYF; DNA: TGTGCCAGCAGCGTCGTGGGGGGAAGGTCAGATACGCAGTATTTT
J: TRBJ2-7; V: TRBV7-2; size: -; D: TRBD2; CDR3: CASSSGLAGVYEQYF; DNA: TGTGCCAGCAGTTCCGGACTAGCGGGAGTCTACGAGCAGTACTTC
J: TRBJ1-1; V: TRBV25-1; size: -; D: -; CDR3: CASSPEGKRSEAFF; DNA: TGTGCCAGCAGCCCTGAAGGGAAACGATCTGAAGCTTTCTTT
J: TRBJ1-3; V: TRBV18; size: -; D: -; CDR3: CASSPDIHSGNTIYF; DNA: TGTGCCAGCTCACCCGACATTCACTCTGGAAACACCATATATTTT
J: TRBJ1-2; V: TRBV28; size: -; D: TRBD1; CDR3: CASSLTGQFYGYTF; DNA: TGTGCCAGCAGTTTGACGGGACAGTTTTATGGCTACACCTTC
J: TRBJ1-2; V: TRBV19; size: -; D: TRBD1; CDR3: CASSRGPNYGYTF; DNA: TGTGCCAGTAGCAGGGGGCCGAACTATGGCTACACCTTC
J: TRBJ2-4; V: TRBV19; size: -; D: TRBD1; CDR3: CASSPRTGIKNIQYF; DNA: TGTGCCAGTAGTCCCCGGACAGGGATCAAAAACATTCAGTACTTC
J: TRBJ2-5; V: TRBV27; size: -; D: TRBD2; CDR3: CASSLLSSGRRNEETQYF; DNA: TGTGCCAGCAGTTTATTATCTAGCGGGAGGAGGAATGAGGAGACCCAGTACTTC
J: TRBJ1-5; V: TRBV28; size: few; D: -; CDR3: CASDSSNQPQHF; DNA: TGTGCCAGCGACAGCAGCAATCAGCCCCAGCATTTT
J: TRBJ1-4; V: TRBV5-8; size: -; D: TRBD1; CDR3: CASSLGPGQGDEKLFF; DNA: TGTGCCAGCAGCTTGGGGCCCGGACAGGGGGATGAAAAACTGTTTTTT
J: TRBJ2-1; V: TRBV2; size: -; D: -; CDR3: CASSVSFYNEQFF; DNA: TGTGCCAGCAGTGTTAGTTTCTACAATGAGCAGTTCTTC
J: TRBJ2-7; V: TRBV14; size: -; D: -; CDR3: CASSPSRGRGAKRPGEQYF; DNA: TGTGCCAGCAGCCCCTCGAGGGGCAGGGGGGCTAAACGGCCTGGCGAGCAGTACTTC
J: TRBJ1-4; V: TRBV27; size: -; D: TRBD1; CDR3: CASSLRGTGMRGKLFF; DNA: TGTGCCAGCAGTTTAAGGGGGACAGGGATGCGGGGAAAACTGTTTTTT
J: TRBJ2-7; V: TRBV14; size: -; D: -; CDR3: CASSQGPREYEQYF; DNA: TGTGCCAGCAGCCAAGGACCACGGGAATACGAGCAGTACTTC
J: TRBJ1-3; V: TRBV15; size: -; D: -; CDR3: CATSRGTGNTIYF; DNA: TGTGCCACCAGCAGGGGAACTGGAAACACCATATATTTT
J: TRBJ2-2; V: TRBV5-1; size: -; D: TRBD2; CDR3: CASSRGLAGPNTGELFF; DNA: TGCGCCAGCAGCCGCGGACTAGCGGGGCCGAACACCGGGGAGCTGTTTTTT
J: TRBJ1-5; V: TRBV5-6; size: -; D: -; CDR3: CASSTGTGGNQPQHF; DNA: TGTGCCAGCAGCACCGGGACGGGTGGCAATCAGCCCCAGCATTTT
J: TRBJ2-7; V: TRBV28; size: -; D: -; CDR3: CASSLRGEQYF; DNA: TGTGCCAGCAGCCTCCGGGGCGAGCAGTACTTC
J: TRBJ2-3; V: TRBV6-1; size: -; D: TRBD1; CDR3: CASRGTGGTDTQYF; DNA: TGTGCCAGCAGGGGGACAGGGGGAACAGATACGCAGTATTTT
J: TRBJ1-1; V: TRBV28; size: few; D: -; CDR3: CASTGKYTEAFF; DNA: TGTGCCAGCACAGGAAAATACACTGAAGCTTTCTTT
J: TRBJ2-5; V: TRBV15; size: -; D: TRBD2; CDR3: CATSRDAGVVETQYF; DNA: TGTGCCACCAGCAGAGATGCGGGAGTGGTAGAGACCCAGTACTTC
J: TRBJ1-5; V: TRBV28; size: -; D: -; CDR3: CASSPSGRGQPQHF; DNA: TGTGCCAGCAGTCCTTCGGGGAGGGGTCAGCCCCAGCATTTT
J: TRBJ1-1; V: TRBV2; size: once; D: -; CDR3: CASRVSGYNTEAFF; DNA: TGTGCCAGCAGGGTCTCGGGCTATAACACTGAAGCTTTCTTT
J: TRBJ1-5; V: TRBV19; size: -; D: TRBD1; CDR3: CASILSGQPGKQPQHF; DNA: TGTGCCAGTATACTCTCGGGACAGCCCGGGAAACAGCCCCAGCATTTT
J: TRBJ1-1; V: TRBV7-2; size: -; D: -; CDR3: CASSSSRNTEAFF; DNA: TGTGCCAGCAGCTCGTCCCGGAACACTGAAGCTTTCTTT
J: TRBJ2-5; V: TRBV5-1; size: -; D: -; CDR3: CASSLGVLRGQETQYF; DNA: TGCGCCAGCAGCTTGGGGGTTTTACGTGGGCAAGAGACCCAGTACTTC
J: TRBJ1-5; V: TRBV10-3; size: -; D: -; CDR3: CAIQGSNQPQHF; DNA: TGTGCCATTCAGGGTAGCAATCAGCCCCAGCATTTT
J: TRBJ1-2; V: TRBV29-1; size: once; D: -; CDR3: CSVRPGTGYGYTF; DNA: TGCAGCGTCCGACCCGGGACGGGCTATGGCTACACCTTC
J: TRBJ2-5; V: TRBV10-3; size: -; D: TRBD2; CDR3: CAISIAGGLETQYF; DNA: TGTGCCATCAGTATAGCGGGAGGGTTGGAGACCCAGTACTTC
J: TRBJ2-2; V: TRBV7-9; size: -; D: TRBD1; CDR3: CASSLGTGNTGELFF; DNA: TGTGCCAGCAGCTTAGGGACAGGGAACACCGGGGAGCTGTTTTTT
J: TRBJ1-1; V: TRBV29-1; size: -; D: TRBD1; CDR3: CSVEGQHTEAFF; DNA: TGCAGCGTTGAGGGACAGCACACTGAAGCTTTCTTT
J: TRBJ2-2; V: TRBV6-5; size: -; D: -; CDR3: CASTRQLANTGELFF; DNA: TGTGCCAGCACACGGCAGCTCGCGAACACCGGGGAGCTGTTTTTT
J: TRBJ1-1; V: TRBV5-1; size: -; D: -; CDR3: CASSLALGGDTEAFF; DNA: TGCGCCAGCAGCTTGGCCCTGGGAGGCGACACTGAAGCTTTCTTT
J: TRBJ2-3; V: TRBV11-3; size: -; D: TRBD2; CDR3: CASSLLTSGRLARAADTQYF; DNA: TGTGCCAGCAGCCTCCTGACTAGCGGGAGGCTTGCGCGGGCCGCAGATACGCAGTATTTT
J: TRBJ2-7; V: TRBV11-2; size: -; D: TRBD1; CDR3: CASSSSGTGGPYEQYF; DNA: TGTGCCAGCAGTTCCTCCGGGACAGGGGGACCTTACGAGCAGTACTTC
J: TRBJ2-3; V: TRBV25-1; size: -; D: -; CDR3: CASSPSRASTDTQYF; DNA: TGTGCCAGCAGCCCTTCGCGGGCTAGCACAGATACGCAGTATTTT
J: TRBJ2-1; V: TRBV28; size: -; D: TRBD2; CDR3: CATTTSRTLNEQFF; DNA: TGTGCCACAACGACTAGCCGGACCCTCAATGAGCAGTTCTTC
J: TRBJ2-3; V: TRBV7-3; size: -; D: TRBD2; CDR3: CASSSTLAGADTQYF; DNA: TGTGCCAGCAGCTCGACGTTAGCGGGAGCAGATACGCAGTATTTT
J: TRBJ2-2; V: TRBV2; size: -; D: -; CDR3: CASRAGENTGELFF; DNA: TGTGCCAGCAGGGCAGGGGAGAACACCGGGGAGCTGTTTTTT
J: TRBJ2-7; V: TRBV19; size: -; D: -; CDR3: CASSPTGTPYYEQYF; DNA: TGTGCCAGTAGCCCGACCGGGACTCCATATTACGAGCAGTACTTC
J: TRBJ2-7; V: TRBV27; size: -; D: -; CDR3: CASSTSPTVLYEQYF; DNA: TGTGCCAGCAGTACGAGTCCGACAGTCCTCTACGAGCAGTACTTC
J: TRBJ1-2; V: TRBV28; size: -; D: TRBD1; CDR3: CASSYQGAGNYGYTF; DNA: TGTGCCAGCAGCTACCAGGGGGCTGGGAACTATGGCTACACCTTC
J: TRBJ2-3; V: TRBV15; size: -; D: -; CDR3: CATSRVGARGDTQYF; DNA: TGTGCCACCAGCAGAGTGGGGGCACGGGGAGATACGCAGTATTTT
J: TRBJ2-5; V: TRBV18; size: -; D: TRBD1; CDR3: CASSPRAGGAGETQYF; DNA: TGTGCCAGCTCACCACGAGCAGGGGGCGCGGGAGAGACCCAGTACTTC
J: TRBJ2-1; V: TRBV18; size: -; D: -; CDR3: CASSPPTGSYNEQFF; DNA: TGTGCCAGCTCACCACCAACAGGGTCCTACAATGAGCAGTTCTTC
J: TRBJ2-3; V: TRBV7-3; size: -; D: TRBD2; CDR3: CASSLLGGVDTQYF; DNA: TGTGCCAGCAGCCTCTTGGGAGGGGTAGATACGCAGTATTTT
J: TRBJ2-5; V: TRBV5-1; size: -; D: TRBD2; CDR3: CASSQAGGSAETQYF; DNA: TGCGCCAGCAGTCAAGCGGGAGGGTCGGCCGAGACCCAGTACTTC